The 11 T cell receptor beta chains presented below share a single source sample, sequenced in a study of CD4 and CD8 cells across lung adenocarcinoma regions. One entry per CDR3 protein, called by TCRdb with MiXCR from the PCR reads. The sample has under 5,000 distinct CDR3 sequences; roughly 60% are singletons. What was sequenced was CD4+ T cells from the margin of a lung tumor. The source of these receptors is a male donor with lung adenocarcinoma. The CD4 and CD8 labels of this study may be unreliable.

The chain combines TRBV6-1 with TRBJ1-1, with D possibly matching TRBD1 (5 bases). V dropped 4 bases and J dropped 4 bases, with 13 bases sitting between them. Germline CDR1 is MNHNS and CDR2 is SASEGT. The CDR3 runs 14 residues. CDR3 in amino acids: CASSATVRGTEAFF. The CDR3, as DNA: TGTGCCAGCAGTGCGACAGTTAGGGGCACTGAAGCTTTCTTT.

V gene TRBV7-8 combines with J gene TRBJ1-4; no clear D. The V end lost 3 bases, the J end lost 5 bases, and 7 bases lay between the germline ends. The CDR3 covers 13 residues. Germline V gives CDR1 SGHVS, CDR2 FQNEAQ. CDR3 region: CASSFILNEKLFF. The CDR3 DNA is TGTGCCAGCAGCTTTATATTGAATGAAAAACTGTTTTTT.

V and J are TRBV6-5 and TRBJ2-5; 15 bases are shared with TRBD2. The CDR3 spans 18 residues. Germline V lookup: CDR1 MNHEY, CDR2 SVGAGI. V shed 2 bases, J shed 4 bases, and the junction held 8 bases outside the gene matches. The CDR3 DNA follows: TGTGCCAGCAGTTACCGGACTAGCGGGAGGGCCGGCGGAGAGACCCAGTACTTC. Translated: CASSYRTSGRAGGETQYF.

CDR3 sequence (DNA): TGTGCCGCGGGACCGGGAGCCAAATTTACTCAGTACTTC. Its translation: CAAGPGAKFTQYF. This chain connects TRBV10-3 to TRBJ2-4; perhaps TRBD2 as D (6 bases). Germline CDR1 and CDR2: ENHRY and SYGVKD. V was trimmed by 11 bases and J by 12 bases, leaving 23 bases between them. The CDR3 runs 13 residues.

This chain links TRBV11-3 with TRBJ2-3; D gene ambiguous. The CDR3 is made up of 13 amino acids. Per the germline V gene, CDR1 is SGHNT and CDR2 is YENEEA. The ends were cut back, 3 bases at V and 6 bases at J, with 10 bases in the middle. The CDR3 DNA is TGTGCCAGCAGCTTCACTGGGTGGGATACGCAGTATTTT. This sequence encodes CASSFTGWDTQYF.

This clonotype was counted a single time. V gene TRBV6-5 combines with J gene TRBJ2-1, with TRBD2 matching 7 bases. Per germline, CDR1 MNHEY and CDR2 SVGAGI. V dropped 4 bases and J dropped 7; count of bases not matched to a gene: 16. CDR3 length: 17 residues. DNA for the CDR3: TGTGCCAGCAGTTCCTGGGGGAGGCCTGCGGGAGCAAATGAGCAGTTCTTC. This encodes CASSSWGRPAGANEQFF.

The CDR3 spells CASPPRTSGRVGSYNEQFF. In DNA form, the CDR3 reads TGTGCCAGCCCGCCCAGGACTAGCGGGAGGGTGGGGTCCTACAATGAGCAGTTCTTC. The V call is TRBV6-1, the J call TRBJ2-1, with 15 bases fitting TRBD2. The CDR3 covers 19 residues. Germline lookup yields CDR1 MNHNS and CDR2 SASEGT. J was trimmed by 1 base and V by 8 bases; bases with no gene match: 12.

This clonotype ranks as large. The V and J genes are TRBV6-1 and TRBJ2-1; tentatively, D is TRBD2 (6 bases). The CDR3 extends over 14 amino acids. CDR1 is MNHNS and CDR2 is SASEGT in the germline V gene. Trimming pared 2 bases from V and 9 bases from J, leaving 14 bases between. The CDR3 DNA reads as TGTGCCAGCAGTGAACGTGGAGCTAGCGCTGAGCAGTTCTTC. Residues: CASSERGASAEQFF.

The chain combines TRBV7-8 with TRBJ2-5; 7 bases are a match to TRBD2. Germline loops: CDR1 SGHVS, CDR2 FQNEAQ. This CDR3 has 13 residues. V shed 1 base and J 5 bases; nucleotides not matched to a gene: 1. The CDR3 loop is CASSLVGGETQYF. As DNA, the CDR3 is TGTGCCAGCAGCTTAGTGGGGGGGGAGACCCAGTACTTC.

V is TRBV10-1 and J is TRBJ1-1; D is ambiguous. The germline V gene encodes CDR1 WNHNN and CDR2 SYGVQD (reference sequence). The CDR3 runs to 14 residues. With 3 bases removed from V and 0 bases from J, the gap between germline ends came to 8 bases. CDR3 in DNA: TGCGCCAGCAGTGAAGGACGGGTGAACACTGAAGCTTTCTTT. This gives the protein CASSEGRVNTEAFF.

As DNA, the CDR3 is TGTGCCAGCAGCCCCCAGGAGCGGGGGCCCGCCTACGAGCAGTACTTC. Protein: CASSPQERGPAYEQYF. The chain uses TRBV7-2 and TRBJ2-7; 8 bases align to TRBD2. The V segment lost 5 bases and the J segment 2 bases; nucleotides outside the gene matches: 11. Germline-derived CDR1 and CDR2 are SGHTA and FQGNSA. CDR3 length: 16 residues. Together with reference TRBV7-2 and TRBJ2-7, the CDR3 gives the full variable domain: GAGVSQSPSNKVTEKGKDVELRCDPISGHTALYWYRQSLGQGLEFLIYFQGNSAPDKSGLPSDRFSAERTGGSVSTLTIQRTQQEDSAVYLCASSPQERGPAYEQYFGPGTRLTVT.